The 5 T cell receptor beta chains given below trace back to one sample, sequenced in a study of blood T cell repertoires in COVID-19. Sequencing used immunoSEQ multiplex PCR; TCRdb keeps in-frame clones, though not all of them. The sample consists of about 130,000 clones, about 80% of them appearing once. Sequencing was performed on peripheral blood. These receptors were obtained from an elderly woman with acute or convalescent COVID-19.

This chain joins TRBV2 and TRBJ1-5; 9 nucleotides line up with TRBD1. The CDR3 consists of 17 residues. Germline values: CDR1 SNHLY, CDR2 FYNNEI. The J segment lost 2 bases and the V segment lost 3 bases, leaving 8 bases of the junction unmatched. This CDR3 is CASSERDRARGNQPQHF. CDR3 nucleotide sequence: TGTGCCAGCAGTGAGCGGGACAGGGCCCGGGGCAATCAGCCCCAGCATTTT.

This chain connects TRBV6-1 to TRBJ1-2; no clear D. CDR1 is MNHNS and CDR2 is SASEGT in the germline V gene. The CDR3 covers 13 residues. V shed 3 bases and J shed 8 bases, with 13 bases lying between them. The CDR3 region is CASSDLGPWGYTF. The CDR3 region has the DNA TGTGCCAGCAGTGATCTTGGGCCGTGGGGCTACACCTTC.

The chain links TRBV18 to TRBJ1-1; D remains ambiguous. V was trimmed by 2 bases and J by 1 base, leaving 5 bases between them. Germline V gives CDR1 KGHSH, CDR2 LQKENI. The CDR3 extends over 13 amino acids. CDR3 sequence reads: CASSPNKNTEAFF. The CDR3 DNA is TGTGCCAGCTCACCAAATAAGAACACTGAAGCTTTCTTT. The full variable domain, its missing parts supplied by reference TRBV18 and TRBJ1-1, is NAGVMQNPRHLVRRRGQEARLRCSPMKGHSHVYWYRQLPEEGLKFMVYLQKENIIDESGMPKERFSAEFPKEGPSILRIQQVVRGDSAAYFCASSPNKNTEAFFGQGTRLTVV.

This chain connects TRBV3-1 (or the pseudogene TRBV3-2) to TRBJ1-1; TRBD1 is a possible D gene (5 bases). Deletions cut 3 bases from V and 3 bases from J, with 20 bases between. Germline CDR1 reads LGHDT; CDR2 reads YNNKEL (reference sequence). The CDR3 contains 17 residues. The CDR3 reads CASSHRSPGPRDTEAFF. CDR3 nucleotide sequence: TGTGCCAGCAGCCACCGATCTCCCGGGCCCAGGGACACTGAAGCTTTCTTT.

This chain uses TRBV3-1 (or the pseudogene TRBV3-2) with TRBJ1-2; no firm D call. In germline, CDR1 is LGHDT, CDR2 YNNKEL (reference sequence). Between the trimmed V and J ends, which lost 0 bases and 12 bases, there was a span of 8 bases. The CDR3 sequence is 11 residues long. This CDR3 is CASSQDPEDTF. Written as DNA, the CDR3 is TGTGCCAGCAGCCAAGATCCCGAGGACACCTTC.